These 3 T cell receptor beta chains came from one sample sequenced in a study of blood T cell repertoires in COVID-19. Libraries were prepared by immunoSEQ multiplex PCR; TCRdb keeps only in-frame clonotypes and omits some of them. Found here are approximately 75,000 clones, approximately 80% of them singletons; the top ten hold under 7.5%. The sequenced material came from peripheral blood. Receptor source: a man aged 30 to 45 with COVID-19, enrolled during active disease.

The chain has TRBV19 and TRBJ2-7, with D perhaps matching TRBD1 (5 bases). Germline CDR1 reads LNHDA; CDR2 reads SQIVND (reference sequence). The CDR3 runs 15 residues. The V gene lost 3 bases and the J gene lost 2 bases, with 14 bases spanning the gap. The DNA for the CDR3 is TGTGCCAGTAGTATTCGGGCAGGGATGACCTACGAGCAGTACTTC. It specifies CASSIRAGMTYEQYF.

CDR3 region: CASSFGQGMEETQYF. The CDR3 DNA reads as TGTGCCAGCAGCTTCGGACAGGGGATGGAAGAGACCCAGTACTTC. V usage is TRBV11-3 and J usage is TRBJ2-5; 9 bases are shared with TRBD1. The CDR3 runs 15 residues. Germline loops: CDR1 SGHNT, CDR2 YENEEA. V dropped 3 bases and J dropped 3; count of bases not matched to a gene: 5.

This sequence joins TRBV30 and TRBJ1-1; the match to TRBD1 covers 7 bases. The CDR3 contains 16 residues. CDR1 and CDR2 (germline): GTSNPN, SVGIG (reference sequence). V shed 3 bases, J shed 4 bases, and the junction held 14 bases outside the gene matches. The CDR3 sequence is CAWSVTLGQRGTEAFF. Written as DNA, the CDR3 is TGTGCCTGGAGCGTTACGTTGGGACAGAGAGGCACTGAAGCTTTCTTT.